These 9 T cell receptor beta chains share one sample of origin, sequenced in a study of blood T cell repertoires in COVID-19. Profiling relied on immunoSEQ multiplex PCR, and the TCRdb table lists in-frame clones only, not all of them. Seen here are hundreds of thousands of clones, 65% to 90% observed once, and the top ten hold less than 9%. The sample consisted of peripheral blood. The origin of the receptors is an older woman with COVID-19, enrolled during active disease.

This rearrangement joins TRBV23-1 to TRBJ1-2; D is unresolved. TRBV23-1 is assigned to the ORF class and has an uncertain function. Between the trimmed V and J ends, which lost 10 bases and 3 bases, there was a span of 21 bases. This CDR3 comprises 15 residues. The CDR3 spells CANNFGLPEYYGYTF. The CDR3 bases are TGCGCCAATAATTTTGGATTACCGGAGTACTATGGCTACACCTTC.

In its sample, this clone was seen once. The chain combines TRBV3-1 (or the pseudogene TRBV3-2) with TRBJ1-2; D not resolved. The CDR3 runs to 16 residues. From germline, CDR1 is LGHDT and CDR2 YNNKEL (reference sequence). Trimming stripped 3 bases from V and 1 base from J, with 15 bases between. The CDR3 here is CASSQKEVRHNYGYTF. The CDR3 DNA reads TGTGCCAGCAGCCAGAAGGAGGTGAGACATAACTATGGCTACACCTTC.

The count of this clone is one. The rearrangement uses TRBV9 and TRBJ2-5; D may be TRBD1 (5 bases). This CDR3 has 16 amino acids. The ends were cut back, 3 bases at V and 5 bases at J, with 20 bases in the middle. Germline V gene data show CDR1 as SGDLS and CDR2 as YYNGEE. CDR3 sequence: CASSAWGIGPSETQYF. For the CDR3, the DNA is TGTGCCAGCAGCGCTTGGGGCATAGGCCCGTCGGAGACCCAGTACTTC.

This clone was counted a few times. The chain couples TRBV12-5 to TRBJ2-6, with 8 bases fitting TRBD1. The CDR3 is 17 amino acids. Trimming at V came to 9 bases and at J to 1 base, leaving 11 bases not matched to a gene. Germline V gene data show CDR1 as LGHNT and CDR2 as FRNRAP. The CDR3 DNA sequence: TGTGCTAGCGCGCCGGGACAGGTGCTTTCTGGGGCCAACGTCCTGACTTTC. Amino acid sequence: CASAPGQVLSGANVLTF.

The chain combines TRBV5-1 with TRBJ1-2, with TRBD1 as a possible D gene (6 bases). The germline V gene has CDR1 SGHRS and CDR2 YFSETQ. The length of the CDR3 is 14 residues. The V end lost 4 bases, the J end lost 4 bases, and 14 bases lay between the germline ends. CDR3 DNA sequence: TGCGCCAGCAGCGAGGGGGTAGGAGGCTATGGCTACACCTTC. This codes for CASSEGVGGYGYTF.

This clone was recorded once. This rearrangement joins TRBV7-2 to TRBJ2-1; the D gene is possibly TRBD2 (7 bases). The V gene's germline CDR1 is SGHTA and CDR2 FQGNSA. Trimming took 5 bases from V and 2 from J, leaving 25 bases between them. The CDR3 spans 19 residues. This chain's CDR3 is CASSPSPLSAGAAYNEQFF. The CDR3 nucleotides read TGTGCCAGCAGCCCCAGCCCCCTTTCGGCGGGGGCGGCCTACAATGAGCAGTTCTTC.

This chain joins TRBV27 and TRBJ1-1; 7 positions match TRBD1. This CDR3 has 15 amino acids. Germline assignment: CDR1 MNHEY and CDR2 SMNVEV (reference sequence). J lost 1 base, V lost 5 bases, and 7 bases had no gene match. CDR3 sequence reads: CASSLAGTANTEAFF. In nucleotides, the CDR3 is TGTGCCAGCAGTCTTGCCGGGACAGCGAACACTGAAGCTTTCTTT.

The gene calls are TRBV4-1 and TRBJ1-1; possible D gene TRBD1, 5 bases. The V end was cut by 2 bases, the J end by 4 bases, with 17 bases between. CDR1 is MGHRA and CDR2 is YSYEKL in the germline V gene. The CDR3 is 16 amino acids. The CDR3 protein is CASSQKRLGVPTEAFF. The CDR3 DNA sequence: TGCGCCAGCAGCCAAAAGCGACTAGGGGTTCCCACTGAAGCTTTCTTT.

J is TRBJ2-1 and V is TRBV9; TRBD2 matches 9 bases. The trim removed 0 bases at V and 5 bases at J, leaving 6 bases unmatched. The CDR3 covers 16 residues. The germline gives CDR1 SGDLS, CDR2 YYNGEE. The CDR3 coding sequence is TGTGCCAGCAGCGTAGTTGGCGGGGGGGCCGACAATGAGCAGTTCTTC. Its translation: CASSVVGGGADNEQFF.